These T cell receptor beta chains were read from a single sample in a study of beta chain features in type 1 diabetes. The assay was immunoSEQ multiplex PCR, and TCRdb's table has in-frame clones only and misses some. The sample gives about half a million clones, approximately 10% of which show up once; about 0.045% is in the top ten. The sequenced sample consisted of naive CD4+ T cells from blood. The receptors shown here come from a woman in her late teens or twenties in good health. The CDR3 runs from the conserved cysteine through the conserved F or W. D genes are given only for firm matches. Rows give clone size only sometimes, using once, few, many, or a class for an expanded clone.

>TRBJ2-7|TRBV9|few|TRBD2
TGTGCCAGCAGCGTTTCGCTAGCGGGCTACGAGCAGTACTTC
CASSVSLAGYEQYF
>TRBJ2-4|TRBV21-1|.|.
TGTGCCAGCAGCAAAGTCGGTTTCGGGTTTATTCAGGTGAACGTTCAGTACTTC
CASSKVGFGFIQVNVQYF
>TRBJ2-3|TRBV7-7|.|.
TGTGCCAGCAGCAGGGGTTTGGGCACAGATACGCAGTATTTT
CASSRGLGTDTQYF
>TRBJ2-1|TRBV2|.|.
TGTGCCAGCAAAGGCAATGAGCAGTTCTTC
CASKGNEQFF
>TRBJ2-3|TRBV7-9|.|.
TGTGCCAGCAGCCCCCTCCGGGGAGTCCCTCCTAGCACAGATACGCAGTATTTT
CASSPLRGVPPSTDTQYF
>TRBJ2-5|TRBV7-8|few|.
TGTGCCAGCAGCTCCCAGCAGGGATTCGAAGAGACCCAGTACTTC
CASSSQQGFEETQYF
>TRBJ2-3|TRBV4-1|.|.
TGCGCCAGCAGCCAAGGAGGTGGGGGGGCCGTTGATACGCAGTATTTT
CASSQGGGGAVDTQYF
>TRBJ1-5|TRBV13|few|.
TGTGCCAGCAGCTTAAGGCAGGGACGGGATCAGCCCCAGCATTTT
CASSLRQGRDQPQHF
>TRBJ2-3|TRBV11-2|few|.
TGTGCCAGCAGCCGACCGGCAGATACGCAGTATTTT
CASSRPADTQYF
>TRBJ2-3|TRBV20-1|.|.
TGCAGTGCTACTAGGGCAAGTACGCAGTATTTT
CSATRASTQYF
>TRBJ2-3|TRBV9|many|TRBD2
TGTGCCAGCAGCGCGACTAGCGGGAAGATAGATACGCAGTATTTT
CASSATSGKIDTQYF
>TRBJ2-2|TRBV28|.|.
TGTGCCAGCAGTCCCTCAGACAGCCAGAACACCGGGGAGCTGTTTTTT
CASSPSDSQNTGELFF
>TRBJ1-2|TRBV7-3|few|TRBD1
TGTGCCAGCAGCCCCTCTCCGACAGGGGAGCACACCTTC
CASSPSPTGEHTF
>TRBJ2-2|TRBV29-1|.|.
TGCAGCGCAAGATTGGAAGGGGGAGGTACCGGGGAGCTGTTTTTT
CSARLEGGGTGELFF
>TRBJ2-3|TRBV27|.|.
TGTGCCAGCAGCCGAACTAGCACAGATACGCAGTATTTT
CASSRTSTDTQYF
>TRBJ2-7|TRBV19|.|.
TGTGCCAGTAGTACAGAGAGACGCGGCGAGCAGTACTTC
CASSTERRGEQYF
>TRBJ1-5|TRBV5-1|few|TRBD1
TGCGCCAGCAGCATAGGGACAGGGGGCCAGCCCCAGCATTTT
CASSIGTGGQPQHF
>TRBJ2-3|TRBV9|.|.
TGTGCCAGCAGCCCCCGCCTGGGTAGCACAGATACGCAGTATTTT
CASSPRLGSTDTQYF
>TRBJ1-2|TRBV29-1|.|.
TGCAGCGTTGAACTAGGCAAATTTAACTATGGCTACACCTTC
CSVELGKFNYGYTF
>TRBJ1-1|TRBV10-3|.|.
TGTGCCATCAGTCCCCTAGGAACGAAAGTGAACACTGAAGCTTTCTTT
CAISPLGTKVNTEAFF
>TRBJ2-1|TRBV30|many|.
TGTGCCTGGACCAGAGGGGCCCCCTACAATGAGCAGTTCTTC
CAWTRGAPYNEQFF
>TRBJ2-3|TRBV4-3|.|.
TGCGCCAGCAGGCCCGAGACTGGGAGAACAGATACGCAGTATTTT
CASRPETGRTDTQYF
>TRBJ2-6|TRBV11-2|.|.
TGTGCCAGCAGGCATTTGACTGCTGGGGCCAACGTCCTGACTTTC
CASRHLTAGANVLTF
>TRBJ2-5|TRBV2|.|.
TGTGCCAGCAGTTGGACGTTCGGGGAAGAGACCCAGTACTTC
CASSWTFGEETQYF
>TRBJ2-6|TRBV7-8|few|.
TGTGCCAGCAGCTCTGGGGCCAACGTCCTGACTTTC
CASSSGANVLTF
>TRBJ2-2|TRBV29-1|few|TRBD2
TGCAGCGTTGGGACTAGCGGGAGATGGGGAACCGGGGAGCTGTTTTTT
CSVGTSGRWGTGELFF
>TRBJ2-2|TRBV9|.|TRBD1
TGTGCCAGCACCCGCAGGGGGCATGACACCGGGGAGCTGTTTTTT
CASTRRGHDTGELFF
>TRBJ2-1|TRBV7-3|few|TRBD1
TGTGCCAGCAGCTTGGGGACAGTCAACAATGAGCAGTTCTTC
CASSLGTVNNEQFF
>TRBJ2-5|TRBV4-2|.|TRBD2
TGTGCCAGCAGCCAAGATCAGCGGGGACAAGAGACCCAGTACTTC
CASSQDQRGQETQYF
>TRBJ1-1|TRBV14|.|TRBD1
TGTGCCAGCAGCCAAGCCGGGACAGGGTACCCTTTCTTT
CASSQAGTGYPFF
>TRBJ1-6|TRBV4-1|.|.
TGCGCCAGCAGCCAACCACAGGCAGGGAAGGGATCACCCCTCCACTTT
CASSQPQAGKGSPLHF
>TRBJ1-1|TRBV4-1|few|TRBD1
TGCGCCAGCAGCCCCGGACAGGGACCGAACACTGAAGCTTTCTTT
CASSPGQGPNTEAFF
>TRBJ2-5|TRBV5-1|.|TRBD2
TGCGCCAGCACCCTGCGGGGGTTTGGGGAAGAGACCCAGTACTTC
CASTLRGFGEETQYF
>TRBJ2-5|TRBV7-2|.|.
TGTGCCAGCAGCCGCAGGGTGGGGTTGGAGACCCAGTACTTC
CASSRRVGLETQYF
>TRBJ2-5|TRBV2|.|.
TGTGCCAGCCGCCTAGGGTGGGAGACCCAGTACTTC
CASRLGWETQYF
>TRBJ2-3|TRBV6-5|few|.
TGTGCCAGCAGTCTACAGGATGAGGTTACGCAGTATTTT
CASSLQDEVTQYF
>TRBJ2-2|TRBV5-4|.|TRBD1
TGTGCCAGCAGCTCGACAGGGGTTACCGGGGAGCTGTTTTTT
CASSSTGVTGELFF
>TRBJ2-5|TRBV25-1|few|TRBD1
TGTGCCAGCAGTTTACAGGGACAGCTCCAAGAGACCCAGTACTTC
CASSLQGQLQETQYF
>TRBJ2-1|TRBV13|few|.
TGTGCCAGCAGCTTAACCCAGTATCAGTACAATGAGCAGTTCTTC
CASSLTQYQYNEQFF
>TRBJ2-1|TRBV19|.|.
TGTGCCAGTAGTGTGCGACTAGGCCTAGGAAATGAGCAGTTCTTC
CASSVRLGLGNEQFF
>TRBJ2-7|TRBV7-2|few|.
TGTGCCAGCAGCTCTCAAACCGGTCCGGGATACGAGCAGTACTTC
CASSSQTGPGYEQYF
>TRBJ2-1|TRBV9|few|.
TGTGCCAGCAGCGCTAATCGATTCGGGGGTAGGTACAATGAGCAGTTCTTC
CASSANRFGGRYNEQFF